The next 31 T cell receptor beta chains were all read from a single sample in a study of blood T cell repertoires in COVID-19. Produced via immunoSEQ multiplex PCR; TCRdb's table is partial and in-frame only. The table shows 120,000 to 150,000 clones, with more than 75% occurring only once. Material for sequencing was peripheral blood. The receptors derive from a woman aged 45 to 65 with acute or convalescent COVID-19.

This rearrangement joins TRBV6-2 or TRBV6-3 to TRBJ2-5; 14 bases match TRBD2. V lost 2 bases, J lost 2 bases, and 4 bases stayed unmatched. The CDR3 is made up of 17 amino acids. Germline V CDR1 and CDR2: MNHEY, SVGEGT. CDR3 amino acids: CASSYGLAGGIQETQYF. The CDR3 coding sequence is TGTGCCAGCAGTTACGGACTAGCGGGGGGAATACAAGAGACCCAGTACTTC.

The chain recombines TRBV7-9 with TRBJ2-1, with TRBD2 matching 8 bases. The CDR3 sequence is 17 residues long. CDR1 and CDR2 (germline): SEHNR, FQNEAQ (reference sequence). The trim removed 1 base at V and 6 bases at J, leaving 11 bases unmatched. The CDR3 loop reads CASSLVGLGRGGNEQFF. The CDR3 coding sequence is TGTGCCAGCAGCTTAGTAGGGTTAGGTCGGGGGGGCAATGAGCAGTTCTTC.

V and J are TRBV29-1 and TRBJ1-3; a possible D gene is TRBD1 (5 bases). The V end was cut by 5 bases, the J end by 3 bases, with 14 bases between. The germline CDR1 and CDR2 sequences are SQVTM and ANQGSEA. This CDR3 has 14 amino acids. DNA for the CDR3: TGCAGCGTTTCAGGGCCATCGTATGGAAACACCATATATTTT. Translating it yields CSVSGPSYGNTIYF.

The table lists this clone with a count of one. The gene calls are TRBV6-6 and TRBJ2-3, with a tentative D call TRBD2 (5 bases). CDR3 length: 16 amino acids. V was trimmed by 0 bases and J by 6 bases, leaving 16 bases between them. In germline, CDR1 is MNHNY, CDR2 SVGAGI (reference sequence). The CDR3 sequence is CASSYSQAAGNDTQYF. The CDR3 region has the DNA TGTGCCAGCAGTTACTCACAAGCGGCGGGTAATGATACGCAGTATTTT.

The chain is built from TRBV10-3 and TRBJ1-1; D possibly corresponds to TRBD1 (5 bases). V shed 4 bases and J shed 5 bases, with 14 bases lying between them. Per the germline V gene, CDR1 is ENHRY and CDR2 is SYGVKD. This CDR3 has 14 amino acids. The CDR3 DNA is TGTGCCATCAGTGGGGGCCAAATGAGGACTGAAGCTTTCTTT. It specifies CAISGGQMRTEAFF.

The CDR3 region is CASSKAGIGQYSNQPQHF. The DNA of the CDR3 is TGTGCCAGCAGCAAAGCTGGGATCGGACAGTATAGCAATCAGCCCCAGCATTTT. This rearrangement joins TRBV21-1 to TRBJ1-5; TRBD1 is the table's D call, not checked against the DNA. TRBV21-1 is annotated as a pseudogene. This CDR3 region has 18 residues.

CDR3 coding DNA: TGTGCCAGCAGCTTGGGGACAACTACTGAAGCTTTCTTT. Amino acids: CASSLGTTTEAFF. The chain joins TRBV7-3 to TRBJ1-1; a weak D match, TRBD1 (6 bases). Looked up from germline, CDR1 is SGHTA and CDR2 is FQGTGA. V was trimmed by 3 bases and J by 5 bases, leaving 10 bases between them. There are 13 residues in the CDR3.

The rearrangement joins TRBV12-3 or TRBV12-4 to TRBJ1-1, with 7 bases fitting TRBD1. J lost 5 bases, V lost 5 bases, and 5 bases had no gene match. The CDR3 runs to 13 residues. CDR3 bases: TGTGCCAGCAGTACGGGACAGAGGACTGAAGCTTTCTTT. Its translation is CASSTGQRTEAFF.

V gene TRBV29-1 combines with J gene TRBJ1-1; D perhaps matches TRBD1 (6 bases). Germline CDR1 is SQVTM and CDR2 is ANQGSEA. The CDR3 runs 14 residues. V lost 1 base to trimming and J lost 5 bases, with 14 bases between them. The CDR3 sequence is CSVEGLQGKTEAFF. The CDR3 nucleotides read TGCAGCGTTGAAGGATTGCAGGGGAAGACTGAAGCTTTCTTT.

The rearrangement uses TRBV6-6 and TRBJ1-2; a possible D gene is TRBD1 (6 bases). There are 16 residues in the CDR3. The V gene's germline CDR1 is MNHNY and CDR2 SVGAGI (reference sequence). Trimming took off 2 bases at V and 5 bases at J, with 18 bases between the two ends. The CDR3 sequence: CASSYTDSVTLYGYTF. The DNA for the CDR3 is TGTGCCAGCAGTTACACGGACAGTGTAACGCTATATGGCTACACCTTC.

V usage is TRBV5-1 and J usage is TRBJ2-7, with D possibly matching TRBD2 (6 bases). The CDR3 consists of 15 residues. In germline, CDR1 is SGHRS, CDR2 YFSETQ. The V gene lost 4 bases and the J gene lost 5 bases, with 19 bases spanning the gap. CDR3 amino acids: CASSRGETSNHEQYF. In nucleotides, the CDR3 is TGCGCCAGCAGCCGAGGGGAGACTAGTAATCACGAGCAGTACTTC.

This clone was counted between two and nine times. The rearrangement joins TRBV6-5 to TRBJ1-2, with D possibly being TRBD1 (5 bases). Germline lookup yields CDR1 MNHEY and CDR2 SVGAGI. This CDR3 is 13 amino acids long. V shed 5 bases and J shed 8 bases, with 15 bases lying between them. CDR3 sequence reads: CASSTDQGEGYTF. The CDR3 DNA reads TGTGCCAGCAGTACAGACCAGGGTGAGGGCTACACCTTC.

The CDR3 region has the DNA TGCGCCAGCAGCTCCGGGACAGGTGGAAACACCATATATTTT. Protein product: CASSSGTGGNTIYF. The rearrangement uses TRBV5-1 and TRBJ1-3; TRBD1 agrees at 8 bases. The ends lost 3 bases at V and 3 bases at J; junction bases unmatched: 2. This CDR3 has 14 amino acids. Germline V gene data show CDR1 as SGHRS and CDR2 as YFSETQ.

In this sample, this clone turned up a few times. The chain joins TRBV3-1 (or the pseudogene TRBV3-2) to TRBJ1-2; 7 nucleotides line up with TRBD1. V lost 6 bases and J lost 8; bases outside the gene matches: 12. Germline CDR1 and CDR2: LGHDT and YNNKEL (reference sequence). This CDR3 is built from 14 residues. The CDR3 DNA is TGTGCCAGCAGACTAACTGACAGGGTGGGGGGCTACACCTTC. Translation: CASRLTDRVGGYTF.

J is TRBJ2-1 and V is TRBV12-1; TRBD2 is the table's D call and was not checked against the DNA. TRBV12-1 constitutes a pseudogene. The CDR3 has 16 amino acids. The CDR3 is CASSDYSGGMYNEQFF. DNA of the CDR3: TGTGCCAGCAGCGACTACAGCGGGGGCATGTACAATGAGCAGTTCTTC.

The CDR3 DNA follows: TGTGCCAGCAGCTTCGGGGGGACCACAGATACGCAGTATTTT. It encodes CASSFGGTTDTQYF. This chain connects TRBV7-3 to TRBJ2-3, with 7 bases fitting TRBD2. V lost 3 bases to trimming and J lost 2 bases; unmatched junction nucleotides: 2. CDR3 size: 14 residues. Germline CDR1 is SGHTA and CDR2 is FQGTGA.

A few counts support this clone. The V call is TRBV6-4, the J call TRBJ2-3, with TRBD2 identical over 10 bases. V lost 4 bases and J lost 4; bases outside the gene matches: 8. Germline CDR1 is MRHNA and CDR2 is SNTAGT. The CDR3 consists of 16 residues. DNA of the CDR3: TGTGCCAGCAGTGCCTCCAGCGGGGGGGCCGCAGATACGCAGTATTTT. Its protein product is CASSASSGGAADTQYF.

J is TRBJ1-3 and V is TRBV7-2; D might be TRBD1 (5 bases). Germline V CDR1 and CDR2: SGHTA, FQGNSA. V lost 5 bases and J lost 4, with 9 bases in between. The CDR3 has 13 amino acids. The CDR3 region is CASSPWTGNTIYF. The CDR3 DNA reads TGTGCCAGCAGCCCCTGGACAGGAAACACCATATATTTT.

The rearrangement links TRBV14 to TRBJ2-1; 8 bases fit TRBD1. The germline CDR1 and CDR2 sequences are SGHDN and FVKESK. With V trimmed by 0 bases and J by 3 bases, 1 base remained unmatched. The CDR3 is made up of 15 amino acids. The CDR3 spells CASSQEQGDYNEQFF. The CDR3 region has the DNA TGTGCCAGCAGCCAAGAACAGGGGGACTACAATGAGCAGTTCTTC.

The chain employs TRBV6-2 or TRBV6-3 and TRBJ1-5; 10 bases fit TRBD1. The germline CDR1 and CDR2 sequences are MNHEY and SVGEGT. The CDR3 is made up of 17 amino acids. V shed 0 bases and J 5 bases; nucleotides not matched to a gene: 7. Written as DNA, the CDR3 is TGTGCCAGCAGTTACTCGATGTGGGACAGGGGTTATCAGCCCCAGCATTTT. Its protein product is CASSYSMWDRGYQPQHF.

V gene TRBV5-4 combines with J gene TRBJ2-1, with TRBD2 matching 12 bases. This CDR3 spans 14 amino acids. V was clipped by 4 bases and J by 8 bases; unmatched bases: 4. Germline loops: CDR1 SGHNT, CDR2 YYREEE (reference sequence). CDR3 in amino acids: CASSLTSGGDEQFF. CDR3 DNA sequence: TGTGCCAGCAGCCTGACTAGCGGGGGTGATGAGCAGTTCTTC.

This clone came up once. Relative to the germline gene, one junction end is altered; a read error may explain this. The chain recombines TRBV4-3 with TRBJ2-7; weak D call: TRBD2 (6 bases). The CDR3 has 14 amino acids. CDR1 is LGHNA, CDR2 YSLEER, per germline. The CDR3 coding sequence is TGCGCCAGCAGCCCCCGACTAGAATCCTCCGAGCAGTACTTC. Its protein product is CASSPRLESSEQYF.

This chain connects TRBV9 to TRBJ2-2; 8 nucleotides agree with TRBD2. After removal of 4 bases from V and 4 bases from J, the junction contained 12 bases not matched to a gene. The CDR3 contains 17 residues. Germline V gene lookup returns CDR1 SGDLS and CDR2 YYNGEE. The CDR3 region is CASSPSGGRVTTGELFF. The CDR3 bases are TGTGCCAGCAGCCCCTCGGGAGGGAGGGTGACCACCGGGGAGCTGTTTTTT. The whole variable domain, remainder taken from reference TRBV9 and TRBJ2-2, is DSGVTQTPKHLITATGQRVTLRCSPRSGDLSVYWYQQSLDQGLQFLIQYYNGEERAKGNILERFSAQQFPDLHSELNLSSLELGDSALYFCASSPSGGRVTTGELFFGEGSRLTVL.

The V call is TRBV6-5, the J call TRBJ1-1; D is possibly TRBD1 (5 bases). V lost 2 bases, J lost 5 bases, and 9 bases lay in between. This CDR3 contains 13 residues. Germline V gene sequence: CDR1 MNHEY, CDR2 SVGAGI. This CDR3 is CASSYGAGTEAFF. CDR3 DNA sequence: TGTGCCAGCAGTTACGGTGCAGGGACTGAAGCTTTCTTT.

This chain joins TRBV4-2 and TRBJ1-5, with 7 bases aligning to TRBD1. Per the germline V gene, CDR1 is LGHNA and CDR2 is YNFKEQ. V gave up 3 bases and J gave up 2 bases; unmatched junction bases: 7. This CDR3 comprises 16 residues. CDR3 sequence reads: CASSQETGYGNQPQHF. DNA of the CDR3: TGTGCCAGCAGCCAGGAGACAGGGTACGGCAATCAGCCCCAGCATTTT.

J is TRBJ2-3 and V is TRBV9; D perhaps matches TRBD2 (5 bases). The germline V and J ends were trimmed by 1 base and 4 bases, with 13 bases remaining between them. CDR3 length equals 15 residues. In germline, CDR1 is SGDLS, CDR2 YYNGEE. CDR3 sequence: CASSVNVLASDTQYF. In DNA, the CDR3 is TGTGCCAGCAGCGTAAATGTCCTAGCTTCAGATACGCAGTATTTT.

This chain joins TRBV4-3 and TRBJ1-1, with D hard to call. Germline values: CDR1 LGHNA, CDR2 YSLEER. The V and J ends lost 5 bases and 0 bases respectively, with 10 bases between them. The CDR3 is 14 amino acids. CDR3 amino acids: CASSESTVNTEAFF. The CDR3 region has the DNA TGCGCCAGCAGCGAAAGTACTGTGAACACTGAAGCTTTCTTT.

The sample holds one count of this clone. The gene calls are TRBV20-1 and TRBJ2-3; 11 bases align to TRBD2. This CDR3 spans 17 amino acids. Germline assignment: CDR1 DFQATT and CDR2 SNEGSKA (reference sequence). V shed 3 bases, J shed 2 bases, and the junction held 10 bases outside the gene matches. The CDR3 reads CSASGVGLAGITDTQYF. Here the CDR3 DNA reads TGCAGTGCTAGTGGGGTTGGACTAGCGGGTATCACAGATACGCAGTATTTT.

This chain connects TRBV9 to TRBJ1-2; TRBD1 might be the D (6 bases). The CDR3 runs to 15 residues. The V gene lost 4 bases and the J gene lost 4 bases, with 17 bases spanning the gap. Germline assignment: CDR1 SGDLS and CDR2 YYNGEE. The CDR3 sequence is CASSTHLTGSYGYTF. Written as DNA, the CDR3 is TGTGCCAGCAGCACTCATTTGACAGGCTCCTATGGCTACACCTTC.

The chain combines TRBV7-9 with TRBJ1-2; D not resolved. CDR3 length: 11 residues. CDR1 and CDR2 from the germline V gene are SEHNR and FQNEAQ (reference sequence). V was pared by 5 bases and J by 11 bases, with 12 bases between. CDR3 residues: CASSPSGKYTF. CDR3 DNA: TGTGCCAGCAGCCCCTCGGGGAAATACACCTTC. Together with reference TRBV7-9 and TRBJ1-2, the CDR3 gives the full variable domain: DTGVSQNPRHKITKRGQNVTFRCDPISEHNRLYWYRQTLGQGPEFLTYFQNEAQLEKSRLLSDRFSAERPKGSFSTLEIQRTEQGDSAMYLCASSPSGKYTFGSGTRLTVV.

The chain couples TRBV5-6 to TRBJ2-2, with 7 bases matching TRBD1. V lost 5 bases, J lost 3 bases, and 7 bases stayed unmatched. Germline CDR1 SGHDT, CDR2 YYEEEE. The CDR3 has 15 amino acids. DNA of the CDR3: TGTGCCAGCAGTAAACAGGGGCTTTACACCGGGGAGCTGTTTTTT. Its translation is CASSKQGLYTGELFF.